The subject of this entry is one T cell receptor beta chain. The antigen is unknown. The PCR ran on 60 Vbeta and 13 Jbeta primers. Under the authors' procedure: In a later analysis, the count reached 74 million or so unique TCR beta chains, with about 11 million shared. Repertoires were generated with immunoSEQ multiplex PCR, while TCRdb's copy carries only in-frame clones and drops some. V, J and clone size reflect that table, while D and trimming were determined from the DNA. The sample lists 95,000 to 150,000 clones; 70% to 80% were seen once. The sample is drawn from a study of cytomegalovirus exposure and HLA in healthy donors. About the study: Around 87 million unique TCRs, all from HLA-typed donors, were included in an early release of the data. General study findings and limits: Listed as cytomegalovirus-associated were around 160 TCR beta chains.

Trimming removed 4 bases at V and 1 base at J, with 7 bases between. CDR3 length equals 13 residues. The germline CDR1 and CDR2 sequences are SNHLY and FYNNEI. The TCR was taken from a middle-aged woman in good health and CMV-seropositive. The sequenced sample consisted of PBMCs. The chain has TRBV2 and TRBJ1-1; weak D call: TRBD1 (6 bases). The CDR3 bases are TGTGCCAGCAGTGGACAGGAGAACACTGAAGCTTTCTTT. Residues: CASSGQENTEAFF.